Here is one TCR beta chain with its context. The method was immunoSEQ multiplex PCR; TCRdb's version includes in-frame clones alone and lacks a portion of them. Seen here are about 100,000 clones, roughly 92% observed once, and the top ten hold about 2.2%. CDR1 WNHNN and CDR2 SYGVQD come from the germline V gene (reference sequence). Trimming took 1 base from V and 7 from J; bases not matched to a gene: 13. CDR3 size: 18 residues. The data stem from a study of blood T cell repertoires in COVID-19. On the study more broadly: From T cells, B-cell-depleted T cells, or PBMCs came the material, which was cDNA or gDNA.

The sequence derives from a middle-aged man with active COVID-19. The sample comprised peripheral blood. The V gene is TRBV10-1, the J gene TRBJ2-1, with 10 nucleotides matching TRBD2. The CDR3 coding sequence is TGCGCCAGCAGTGAGTGGGGGGCCAGCGGGAGGGCCTTTAATGAGCAGTTCTTC. Its translation: CASSEWGASGRAFNEQFF.